Listed below are T cell receptor beta chains from one sample, sequenced in a study of naive and memory T cell subsets. A single record per CDR3 protein comes from TCRdb applying MiXCR to the UMI-ligation and nested PCR reads. The sample comprises around 160,000 distinct CDR3 sequences, 15% to 20% of which are singletons, and just over 0.14% rests with the top ten. The sample comprised naive CD4+ T cells from blood. The receptors shown here come from a human donor in good health. The CDR3 runs from the conserved cysteine through the conserved F or W. The D gene is left open where the match is weak. Size is stated for part of the rows, as once, few or many counts, or as a class when the clone is expanded.

J gene | D gene | V gene | clone size | CDR3 protein | CDR3 DNA
TRBJ2-1 | NA | TRBV28 | many | CASSIGLRLTYNEQFF | TGTGCCAGCAGTATAGGACTACGCCTAACCTACAATGAGCAGTTCTTC
TRBJ1-4 | NA | TRBV28 | NA | CASSNPGQLNEKLFF | TGTGCCAGCAGTAACCCGGGACAACTTAATGAAAAACTGTTTTTT
TRBJ2-4 | NA | TRBV11-2 | NA | CASSLVTDIQYF | TGTGCCAGCAGCTTAGTTACGGACATTCAGTACTTC
TRBJ2-5 | NA | TRBV28 | few | CASSLRGRTQETQYF | TGTGCCAGCAGTCTGCGTGGGCGAACTCAAGAGACCCAGTACTTC
TRBJ1-1 | NA | TRBV2 | NA | CASSEARGGNTEAFF | TGTGCCAGCAGTGAAGCGCGGGGGGGGAACACTGAAGCTTTCTTT
TRBJ2-7 | NA | TRBV7-8 | NA | CASSFRTGGYEQYF | TGTGCCAGCAGCTTCAGAACCGGGGGCTACGAGCAGTACTTC
TRBJ1-5 | TRBD1 | TRBV6-2/TRBV6-3 | NA | CASSYEGALNQPQHF | TGTGCCAGCAGTTACGAGGGGGCGCTTAATCAGCCCCAGCATTTT
TRBJ1-5 | NA | TRBV19 | few | CASTLDRSNQPQHF | TGTGCCAGTACGTTAGACAGGAGCAATCAGCCCCAGCATTTT
TRBJ2-1 | NA | TRBV6-1 | few | CATGVGRVNNEQFF | TGTGCCACCGGCGTGGGCAGGGTGAACAATGAGCAGTTCTTC
TRBJ2-1 | TRBD1 | TRBV20-1 | NA | CSARDSGTGRYNEQFF | TGCAGTGCTAGAGATTCCGGGACAGGGCGATACAATGAGCAGTTCTTC
TRBJ1-2 | TRBD1 | TRBV28 | NA | CASSLSTGTGYNGYTF | TGTGCCAGCAGTTTATCTACCGGGACAGGGTATAATGGCTACACCTTC
TRBJ1-2 | TRBD1 | TRBV5-1 | few | CASSLVTGGNYGYTF | TGCGCCAGCAGCTTGGTGACAGGGGGGAACTATGGCTACACCTTC
TRBJ2-2 | TRBD1 | TRBV10-2 | few | CASSIRDRGGELFF | TGCGCCAGCAGCATCCGGGACAGGGGTGGGGAGCTGTTTTTT
TRBJ2-2 | TRBD2 | TRBV5-1 | NA | CASSLMLAGAGELFF | TGCGCCAGCAGCTTGATGCTAGCGGGAGCCGGGGAGCTGTTTTTT
TRBJ2-5 | TRBD1 | TRBV28 | few | CASSLRGHQETQYF | TGTGCCAGCAGTTTAAGGGGGCACCAAGAGACCCAGTACTTC
TRBJ2-1 | TRBD2 | TRBV19 | NA | CASSRGSVYNEQFF | TGTGCCAGTAGCCGCGGGAGCGTCTACAATGAGCAGTTCTTC
TRBJ2-5 | NA | TRBV28 | once | CASSLVRERGTQYF | TGTGCCAGCAGTTTAGTACGCGAGAGAGGGACCCAGTACTTC
TRBJ2-1 | NA | TRBV12-3/TRBV12-4 | few | CASSPPGDNEQFF | TGTGCCAGCTCCCCACCAGGGGACAATGAGCAGTTCTTC
TRBJ2-3 | NA | TRBV6-4 | many | CASSALTGSTDTQYF | TGTGCCAGCAGTGCACTAACGGGGTCCACAGATACGCAGTATTTT
TRBJ1-1 | NA | TRBV12-3/TRBV12-4 | few | CASSLNSMNTEAFF | TGTGCCAGCAGTTTAAACAGTATGAACACTGAAGCTTTCTTT
TRBJ2-2 | NA | TRBV5-5 | many | CASSLVWQGGVAGELFF | TGTGCCAGCAGCTTGGTGTGGCAGGGTGGGGTGGCCGGGGAGCTGTTTTTT
TRBJ2-5 | TRBD1 | TRBV7-8 | NA | CASSLVWTGFPEETQYF | TGTGCCAGCAGCTTAGTCTGGACAGGGTTCCCAGAGGAGACCCAGTACTTC
TRBJ2-3 | TRBD1 | TRBV4-2 | many | CASSQVLGTGTDTQYF | TGTGCCAGCAGCCAAGTCCTCGGGACAGGCACAGATACGCAGTATTTT
TRBJ2-3 | TRBD2 | TRBV20-1 | many | CSVGLAGGAVDTQYF | TGCAGTGTAGGACTAGCGGGAGGTGCAGTCGATACGCAGTATTTT
TRBJ2-5 | TRBD1 | TRBV10-3 | few | CAISPGQGLETQYF | TGTGCCATCAGCCCGGGACAGGGGCTAGAGACCCAGTACTTC
TRBJ2-3 | NA | TRBV5-1 | few | CASSLVPRGTDTQYF | TGCGCCAGCAGCTTGGTCCCTCGGGGCACAGATACGCAGTATTTT
TRBJ1-5 | NA | TRBV28 | NA | CASSSLEDRSNQPQHF | TGTGCCAGCAGTTCCTTGGAAGATAGAAGCAATCAGCCCCAGCATTTT
TRBJ2-3 | TRBD2 | TRBV29-1 | few | CSVTELAGATDTQYF | TGCAGCGTTACCGAACTAGCGGGAGCAACAGATACGCAGTATTTT
TRBJ2-7 | TRBD2 | TRBV27 | many | CASSLETSGKYEQYF | TGTGCCAGCAGTTTAGAGACTAGCGGGAAGTACGAGCAGTACTTC
TRBJ2-1 | NA | TRBV20-1 | many | CSARDGTRPHNEQFF | TGCAGTGCTAGAGATGGAACCAGGCCCCACAATGAGCAGTTCTTC
TRBJ1-1 | NA | TRBV18 | few | CASSPPGVAAVNTEAFF | TGTGCCAGCTCACCACCGGGGGTGGCAGCGGTGAACACTGAAGCTTTCTTT
TRBJ2-3 | NA | TRBV11-2 | NA | CASSLVGRQSDGTQYF | TGTGCCAGCAGCTTAGTCGGTCGACAAAGTGATGGGACGCAGTATTTT
TRBJ2-2 | NA | TRBV14 | many | CASSQDFPGTGELFF | TGTGCCAGCAGCCAAGATTTTCCCGGAACCGGGGAGCTGTTTTTT
TRBJ2-7 | TRBD2 | TRBV7-2 | few | CASSFRILAGVKEQYF | TGTGCCAGCAGCTTTAGGATTCTAGCGGGAGTGAAAGAGCAGTACTTC
TRBJ2-2 | TRBD2 | TRBV2 | many | CASSGTSGRNTGELFF | TGTGCCAGCAGTGGGACTAGCGGAAGGAACACCGGGGAGCTGTTTTTT
TRBJ2-1 | TRBD2 | TRBV30 | few | CAWSAEAGAFWGEQFF | TGTGCCTGGAGTGCGGAAGCGGGAGCTTTTTGGGGTGAGCAGTTCTTC
TRBJ1-1 | NA | TRBV7-8 | few | CASSYGWMRNTEAFF | TGTGCCAGCAGCTACGGATGGATGCGGAACACTGAAGCTTTCTTT
TRBJ2-5 | TRBD2 | TRBV20-1 | NA | CSAGTSGRYKETQYF | TGCAGTGCTGGGACTAGCGGGAGATATAAAGAGACCCAGTACTTC
TRBJ2-3 | TRBD2 | TRBV7-2 | NA | CASSWGGADTQYF | TGTGCCAGCAGCTGGGGGGGGGCAGATACGCAGTATTTT
TRBJ1-1 | NA | TRBV7-9 | NA | CASSLGEFSNTEAFF | TGTGCCAGCAGCTTAGGGGAATTTTCGAACACTGAAGCTTTCTTT
TRBJ2-1 | NA | TRBV18 | few | CASSPYEDEQFF | TGTGCCAGCTCACCATATGAAGATGAGCAGTTCTTC
TRBJ2-4 | NA | TRBV19 | few | CASSIPRGARAKNIQYF | TGTGCCAGTAGTATACCCCGCGGGGCTCGGGCCAAAAACATTCAGTACTTC
TRBJ2-5 | NA | TRBV3-1 | NA | CASSQSGLGETQYF | TGTGCCAGCAGCCAAAGCGGGCTGGGAGAGACCCAGTACTTC
TRBJ1-2 | TRBD1 | TRBV27 | few | CASRRTGGAGYGYTF | TGTGCCAGCAGGAGGACAGGGGGCGCTGGGTATGGCTACACCTTC
TRBJ2-7 | NA | TRBV7-2 | NA | CASSLARGGSEQYF | TGTGCCAGCAGCTTAGCGCGGGGAGGCTCCGAGCAGTACTTC
TRBJ2-1 | NA | TRBV20-1 | NA | CSARDRRGISINEQFF | TGCAGTGCTAGAGACCGTCGCGGGATCTCGATTAATGAGCAGTTCTTC
TRBJ2-7 | NA | TRBV29-1 | NA | CSVSPTAYEQYF | TGCAGCGTTTCTCCTACCGCCTACGAGCAGTACTTC
TRBJ1-3 | NA | TRBV18 | NA | CASSPQSPLTSGNTIYF | TGTGCCAGCTCACCACAGTCCCCTTTAACCTCTGGAAACACCATATATTTT